This T cell receptor beta chain stems from a study of spatial heterogeneity in lung cancer. Study results and limitations: Higher tumor mutation counts went along with higher counts of expanded intratumoral alpha and beta TCRs.

Time point meaning: sample taken at primary tumor resection. By share of the sample, this clonotype is medium-sized. Its cognate antigen is unknown. The library was prepared for alpha chains; this beta chain is a stray read, so its frequency means little. TCRdb redid the calling of the 5' RACE reads with MiXCR, one entry per CDR3 protein. The data contain around 8,100 distinct CDR3 sequences, 11% to 15% of them singletons. The specimen was lung tumor tissue, collected at surgery. This receptor was taken from a female donor with early-stage non-small cell lung cancer.

The CDR3 nucleotides are TGTGCCACTGGGGGGGGCTACAATGAGCAGTTCTTC. Its protein product is CATGGGYNEQFF. The chain is built from TRBV12-3 or TRBV12-4 and TRBJ2-1; TRBD2 matches 7 bases. V lost 10 bases and J lost 3; bases outside the gene matches: 3. This CDR3 contains 12 residues.